This T cell receptor beta chain was obtained from a study of cytomegalovirus exposure and HLA in healthy donors. A note on this clone: Its antigen remains unidentified.

Whole-study findings and limits: A later analysis found most CMV-associated TCR beta chains apparently HLA-restricted. Despite most TCR sequences being rare, some public TCRs occurred in many donors. Researchers counted 150 to 200 TCR beta chains as cytomegalovirus-associated.

The PCR contained 60 Vbeta and 13 Jbeta primers. Here immunoSEQ multiplex PCR was the method, and the copy in TCRdb shows in-frame clones only, minus some. Counted here are around 95,000 clones, approximately 82% occurring once; the ten biggest clones make up more than 3%. This TCR derives from a female donor in good health and CMV-seropositive. Material: PBMCs.

For the CDR3, the DNA is TGTGCCAGCAGCAAGAGGACAGGGCCCCAAGGGAATGAGCAGTTCTTC. The encoded protein is CASSKRTGPQGNEQFF. The chain is built from TRBV21-1 and TRBJ2-1; TRBD1, the D gene given by the table, was not confirmed from the DNA. TRBV21-1 represents a pseudogene. This CDR3 region has 16 residues.